The clone carrying this T cell receptor (beta chain) was counted a few times. This entry is derived from a study of lymphopenia after photon versus proton radiotherapy. Clones were read by immunoSEQ multiplex PCR, and TCRdb kept only the in-frame ones, dropping some. The sample holds approximately 80,000 clones, around 88% seen once. CDR1 is MGHDK, CDR2 SYGVNS, per germline. The CDR3 extends over 13 amino acids. With 5 bases removed from V and 6 bases from J, the gap between germline ends came to 13 bases. The sequence was obtained from a man aged 55 to 70 with pancreatic cancer. The sample here was peripheral blood, taken from a patient treated with proton-based radiotherapy. This chain links TRBV25-1 with TRBJ1-2, with TRBD1 as a possible D gene (5 bases). The CDR3 coding sequence is TGTGCCAGCAGTCCCGGGACCGGGAATGGCTACACCTTC. Translation: CASSPGTGNGYTF.